These 19 T cell receptor beta chains came from one sample sequenced in a study of T cell changes during pregnancy in multiple sclerosis. Measured with immunoSEQ multiplex PCR; TCRdb has only the in-frame clones, and not every one. The sample contains 90,000 to 120,000 clones, 90% to 95% of which appear only once. Material: peripheral blood, obtained before pregnancy. The receptor source for this set is a female donor with multiple sclerosis, enrolled in a pregnancy study.

This clone was counted between two and nine times. This chain uses TRBV4-1 with TRBJ2-1, with D unresolved. The CDR3 sequence is 16 residues long. The V end was cut by 0 bases, the J end by 5 bases, with 14 bases between. The germline CDR1 and CDR2 sequences are MGHRA and YSYEKL. Here the CDR3 reads CASSQDGSTNNNEQFF. The CDR3 DNA sequence: TGCGCCAGCAGCCAAGATGGCTCAACTAACAACAATGAGCAGTTCTTC.

The chain couples TRBV6-6 to TRBJ2-7, with a tentative D call TRBD2 (6 bases). Trimming took off 6 bases at V and 0 bases at J, with 15 bases between the two ends. CDR1 and CDR2 (germline): MNHNY, SVGAGI (reference sequence). This CDR3 is built from 15 residues. CDR3 amino acids: CASRDGGQNSYEQYF. The CDR3 DNA sequence: TGTGCCAGCAGAGACGGGGGTCAAAACTCCTACGAGCAGTACTTC.

Only one count was recorded for this clone. The V call is TRBV7-3, the J call TRBJ2-4; 7 bases agree with TRBD1. The CDR3 loop spans 14 amino acids. Losses at the gene ends were 5 bases for V and 6 bases for J; bases not matched to a gene: 7. CDR1 SGHTA and CDR2 FQGTGA come from the germline V gene. The CDR3 DNA is TGTGCCAGCAGCCCTACCCGGGACAGAAACATTCAGTACTTC. Protein sequence: CASSPTRDRNIQYF.

The V and J genes are TRBV2 and TRBJ1-5; tentatively, D is TRBD1 (6 bases). CDR1 is SNHLY, CDR2 FYNNEI, per germline. Trimming took 6 bases from V and 0 from J, leaving 12 bases between them. The CDR3 length is 15 residues. CDR3 DNA: TGTGCCAGCAGCCGAACAGGGCTTAGCAATCAGCCCCAGCATTTT. Its translation: CASSRTGLSNQPQHF. The whole variable domain, remainder taken from reference TRBV2 and TRBJ1-5, is EPEVTQTPSHQVTQMGQEVILRCVPISNHLYFYWYRQILGQKVEFLVSFYNNEISEKSEIFDDQFSVERPDGSNFTLKIRSTKLEDSAMYFCASSRTGLSNQPQHFGDGTRLSIL.

V and J are TRBV27 and TRBJ1-2, with D uncertain. Germline CDR1 is MNHEY and CDR2 is SMNVEV (reference sequence). V lost 6 bases to trimming and J lost 8 bases, with 13 bases between them. This CDR3 has 12 residues. CDR3 residues: CASRITGGGYTF. CDR3 bases: TGTGCCAGCAGGATTACCGGAGGGGGCTACACCTTC.

The chain's CDR3 is CASSQDPGLAAYEQYF. The CDR3 region has the DNA TGCGCCAGCAGCCAAGATCCGGGACTAGCGGCCTACGAGCAGTACTTC. The V and J genes are TRBV4-1 and TRBJ2-7, with 11 bases that match TRBD2. There are 16 residues in the CDR3. In germline, CDR1 is MGHRA, CDR2 YSYEKL. The V segment lost 0 bases and the J segment 2 bases; nucleotides outside the gene matches: 3.

J is TRBJ2-2 and V is TRBV7-9, with TRBD2 matching over 8 bases. Germline CDR1 and CDR2: SEHNR and FQNEAQ (reference sequence). This CDR3 contains 16 residues. Germline trimming cut 1 base from V and 1 base from J; bases unmatched to any gene: 2. The CDR3 loop reads CASSLVAGLNTGELFF. The CDR3, as DNA: TGTGCCAGCAGCTTAGTAGCGGGACTGAACACCGGGGAGCTGTTTTTT.

The rearrangement joins TRBV15 to TRBJ2-3; maybe TRBD2 (11 bases). The germline CDR1 and CDR2 sequences are LNHNV and YYDKDF (reference sequence). The CDR3 consists of 22 residues. Trimming took off 2 bases at V and 0 bases at J, with 30 bases between the two ends. The CDR3 DNA follows: TGTGCCACCAGCAGATGGGGGACAGGGGCTCCCGGGACTAGCGGAAGCACAGATACGCAGTATTTT. Translation: CATSRWGTGAPGTSGSTDTQYF.

V is TRBV4-1 and J is TRBJ2-4; D gene ambiguous. V gave up 0 bases and J gave up 8 bases, with 17 bases separating them. The CDR3 runs to 16 residues. Germline V gene data show CDR1 as MGHRA and CDR2 as YSYEKL. The CDR3 here is CASSQDGSTTYDIQYF. The CDR3 nucleotides read TGCGCCAGCAGCCAAGATGGTAGTACTACCTATGACATTCAGTACTTC.

Only one count was recorded for this clone. The chain recombines TRBV4-1 with TRBJ2-7, with a possible D match to TRBD2 (5 bases). The CDR3 consists of 16 residues. Germline CDR1 MGHRA, CDR2 YSYEKL. V was shortened by 0 bases and J by 2 bases, with 14 bases between the two germline ends. The CDR3 sequence is CASSQDTGTAPYEQYF. CDR3 coding DNA: TGCGCCAGCAGCCAAGATACGGGAACTGCGCCCTACGAGCAGTACTTC.

V and J are TRBV30 and TRBJ2-2; TRBD1 agrees at 7 bases. V trimming: 0 bases; J trimming: 1 base; junction bases outside the gene matches: 8. The CDR3 consists of 17 residues. The germline V gene has CDR1 GTSNPN and CDR2 SVGIG (reference sequence). The CDR3 reads CAWSVKGGPKNTGELFF. The CDR3 nucleotides read TGTGCCTGGAGTGTTAAAGGGGGCCCTAAGAACACCGGGGAGCTGTTTTTT.

The chain links TRBV7-9 to TRBJ2-2; D is perhaps TRBD1 (6 bases). CDR1 SEHNR and CDR2 FQNEAQ come from the germline V gene (reference sequence). This CDR3 is built from 12 residues. With 5 bases removed from V and 9 bases from J, the gap between germline ends came to 10 bases. The CDR3: CASSDTGRELFF. The CDR3 nucleotides read TGTGCCAGCAGCGATACAGGGAGGGAGCTGTTTTTT.

V usage is TRBV5-4 and J usage is TRBJ2-1, with a weak D call TRBD1 (7 bases). Trimming took off 4 bases at V and 3 bases at J, with 14 bases between the two ends. The CDR3 totals 15 residues. Germline loops: CDR1 SGHNT, CDR2 YYREEE (reference sequence). The CDR3 sequence: CASSPRGANYNEQFF. The CDR3 DNA follows: TGTGCCAGCAGCCCCAGGGGGGCGAACTACAATGAGCAGTTCTTC.

This rearrangement joins TRBV9 to TRBJ1-2; D unresolved. V was cut by 2 bases and J by 8 bases, with 13 bases left in between. Germline loops: CDR1 SGDLS, CDR2 YYNGEE. The CDR3 is 13 residues long. The CDR3 protein is CASSVSAILGYTF. CDR3 sequence (DNA): TGTGCCAGCAGCGTCTCCGCTATCTTAGGCTACACCTTC.

The chain uses TRBV6-1 and TRBJ1-3, with D perhaps TRBD1 (5 bases). Germline CDR1 and CDR2: MNHNS and SASEGT. V was shortened by 1 base and J by 0 bases, with 7 bases between the two germline ends. The CDR3 has 15 amino acids. CDR3 region: CASSEEQGSGNTIYF. CDR3 DNA: TGTGCCAGCAGTGAAGAGCAGGGCTCTGGAAACACCATATATTTT.

V usage is TRBV19 and J usage is TRBJ1-4; 8 positions agree with TRBD1. This CDR3 has 13 amino acids. From germline, CDR1 is LNHDA and CDR2 SQIVND (reference sequence). J was trimmed by 7 bases and V by 5 bases; bases with no gene match: 3. The CDR3 region has the DNA TGTGCCAGTAGTCAGGGGGCTGTTGAAAAACTGTTTTTT. Protein sequence: CASSQGAVEKLFF.

This chain uses TRBV15 with TRBJ2-7; perhaps TRBD1 as D (5 bases). Deletions cut 8 bases from V and 0 bases from J, with 14 bases between. The germline V gene encodes CDR1 LNHNV and CDR2 YYDKDF (reference sequence). The CDR3 consists of 14 residues. This CDR3 reads CATQEGASSYEQYF. CDR3 DNA: TGTGCCACCCAAGAAGGGGCCAGCTCCTACGAGCAGTACTTC. Combining the CDR3 with reference TRBV15 and TRBJ2-7 gives the whole variable domain DAMVIQNPRYQVTQFGKPVTLSCSQTLNHNVMYWYQQKSSQAPKLLFHYYDKDFNNEADTPDNFQSRRPNTSFCFLDIRSPGLGDTAMYLCATQEGASSYEQYFGPGTRLTVT.

The table lists this clone with a count of one. V and J are TRBV5-1 and TRBJ2-1; 9 bases line up with TRBD1. With 5 bases clipped from V and 4 bases from J, the junction kept 4 bases outside the gene matches. This CDR3 comprises 14 residues. CDR1 and CDR2 from the germline V gene are SGHRS and YFSETQ. The CDR3 coding sequence is TGCGCCAGCAGAACGGGACAGGGATACAATGAGCAGTTCTTC. This sequence encodes CASRTGQGYNEQFF.

The genes are TRBV7-9 and TRBJ1-1; D perhaps matches TRBD1 (6 bases). The CDR3 is 15 amino acids. Trimming took 1 base from V and 0 from J, leaving 9 bases between them. The germline V gene has CDR1 SEHNR and CDR2 FQNEAQ (reference sequence). Here the CDR3 reads CASSLVGGLNTEAFF. The CDR3 DNA reads TGTGCCAGCAGCTTAGTAGGGGGACTGAACACTGAAGCTTTCTTT. Filled out from reference TRBV7-9 and TRBJ1-1, the complete variable domain reads DTGVSQNPRHKITKRGQNVTFRCDPISEHNRLYWYRQTLGQGPEFLTYFQNEAQLEKSRLLSDRFSAERPKGSFSTLEIQRTEQGDSAMYLCASSLVGGLNTEAFFGQGTRLTVV.